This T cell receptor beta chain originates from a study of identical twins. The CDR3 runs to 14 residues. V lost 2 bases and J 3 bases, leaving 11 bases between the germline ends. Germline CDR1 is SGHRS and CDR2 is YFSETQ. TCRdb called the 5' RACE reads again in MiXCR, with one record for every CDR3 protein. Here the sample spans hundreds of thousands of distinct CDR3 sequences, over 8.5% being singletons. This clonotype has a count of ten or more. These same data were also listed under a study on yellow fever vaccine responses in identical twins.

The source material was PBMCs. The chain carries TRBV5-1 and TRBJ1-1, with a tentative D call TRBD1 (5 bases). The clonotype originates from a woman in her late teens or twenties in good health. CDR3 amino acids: CASSLRGGDTEAFF. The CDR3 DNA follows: TGCGCCAGCAGCTTAAGGGGAGGGGACACTGAAGCTTTCTTT.